This TCR beta chain appears in the sequencing data of a study of technical replicates of blood from several donors. Deletions cut 0 bases from V and 2 bases from J, with 12 bases between. CDR1 is MNHNY, CDR2 SVGAGI, per germline (reference sequence). CDR3 size: 16 residues. The assay was immunoSEQ multiplex PCR, and TCRdb's table has in-frame clones only and misses some. The table includes roughly 60,000 clones, about 94% detected once. This clonotype was sampled from a human donor in good health. Some clones in this sample may be carry-over from other donors' samples. The sequencing sample was made of PBMCs. This chain joins TRBV6-6 and TRBJ2-3; TRBD1 might be the D (5 bases). The CDR3 loop reads CASSYSSNRPTDTQYF. CDR3 sequence (DNA): TGTGCCAGCAGTTACTCGTCGAACAGGCCCACAGATACGCAGTATTTT.